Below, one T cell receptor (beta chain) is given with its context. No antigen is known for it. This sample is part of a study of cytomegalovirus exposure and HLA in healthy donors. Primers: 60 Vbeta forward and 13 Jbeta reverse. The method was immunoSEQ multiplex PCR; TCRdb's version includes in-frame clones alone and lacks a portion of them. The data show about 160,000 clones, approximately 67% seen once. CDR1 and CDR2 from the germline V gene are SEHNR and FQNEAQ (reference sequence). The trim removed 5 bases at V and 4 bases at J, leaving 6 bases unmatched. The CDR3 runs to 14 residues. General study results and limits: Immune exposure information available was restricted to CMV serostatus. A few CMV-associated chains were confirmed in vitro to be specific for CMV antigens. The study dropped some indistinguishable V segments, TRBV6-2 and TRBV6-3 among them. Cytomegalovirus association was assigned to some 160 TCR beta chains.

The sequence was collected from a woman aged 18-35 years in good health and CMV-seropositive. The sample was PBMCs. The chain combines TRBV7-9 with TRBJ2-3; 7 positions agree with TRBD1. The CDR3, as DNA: TGTGCCAGCAGCATCGGGACAGCCTCAGATACGCAGTATTTT. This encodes CASSIGTASDTQYF.